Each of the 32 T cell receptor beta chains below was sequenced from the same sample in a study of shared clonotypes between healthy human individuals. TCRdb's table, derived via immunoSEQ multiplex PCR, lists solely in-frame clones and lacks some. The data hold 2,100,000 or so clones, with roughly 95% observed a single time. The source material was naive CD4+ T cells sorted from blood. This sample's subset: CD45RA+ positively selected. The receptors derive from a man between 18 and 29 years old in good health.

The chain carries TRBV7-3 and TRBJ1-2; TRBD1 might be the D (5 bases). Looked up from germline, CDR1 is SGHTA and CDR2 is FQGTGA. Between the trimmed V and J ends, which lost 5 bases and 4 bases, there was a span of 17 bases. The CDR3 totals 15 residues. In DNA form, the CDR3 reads TGTGCCAGCAGCCCCTACTCGGACGGGGGCTATGGCTACACCTTC. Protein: CASSPYSDGGYGYTF. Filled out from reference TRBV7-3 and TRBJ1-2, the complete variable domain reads GAGVSQTPSNKVTEKGKYVELRCDPISGHTALYWYRQSLGQGPEFLIYFQGTGAADDSGLPNDRFFAVRPEGSVSTLKIQRTERGDSAVYLCASSPYSDGGYGYTFGSGTRLTVV.

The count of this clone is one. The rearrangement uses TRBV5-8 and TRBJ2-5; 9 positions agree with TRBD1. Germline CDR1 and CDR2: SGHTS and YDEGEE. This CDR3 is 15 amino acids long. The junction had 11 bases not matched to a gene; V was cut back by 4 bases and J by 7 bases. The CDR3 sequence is CASSPGTGRARTQYF. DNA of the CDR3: TGTGCCAGCAGCCCGGGGACAGGGAGGGCCAGGACCCAGTACTTC.

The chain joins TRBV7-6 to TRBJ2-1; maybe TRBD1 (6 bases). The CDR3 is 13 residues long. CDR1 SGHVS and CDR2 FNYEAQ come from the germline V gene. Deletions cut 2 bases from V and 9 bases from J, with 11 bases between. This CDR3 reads CASSLQGSSEQFF. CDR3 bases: TGTGCCAGCAGCTTACAGGGGAGCAGTGAGCAGTTCTTC. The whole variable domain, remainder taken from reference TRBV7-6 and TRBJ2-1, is GAGVSQSPRYKVTKRGQDVALRCDPISGHVSLYWYRQALGQGPEFLTYFNYEAQQDKSGLPNDRFSAERPEGSISTLTIQRTEQRDSAMYRCASSLQGSSEQFFGPGTRLTVL.

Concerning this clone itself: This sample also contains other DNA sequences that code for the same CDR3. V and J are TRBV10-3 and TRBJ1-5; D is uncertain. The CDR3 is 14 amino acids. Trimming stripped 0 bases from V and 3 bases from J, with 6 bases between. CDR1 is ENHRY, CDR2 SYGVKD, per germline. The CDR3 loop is CAISESRSNQPQHF. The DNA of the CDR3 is TGTGCCATCAGTGAGTCCAGGTCCAATCAGCCCCAGCATTTT.

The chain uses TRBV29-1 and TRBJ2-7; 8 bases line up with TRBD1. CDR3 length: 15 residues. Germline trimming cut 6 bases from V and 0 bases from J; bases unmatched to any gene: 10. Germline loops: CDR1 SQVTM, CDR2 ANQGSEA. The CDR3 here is CSVGTGGFFSYEQYF. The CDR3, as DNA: TGCAGCGTCGGGACAGGCGGCTTTTTCTCCTACGAGCAGTACTTC.

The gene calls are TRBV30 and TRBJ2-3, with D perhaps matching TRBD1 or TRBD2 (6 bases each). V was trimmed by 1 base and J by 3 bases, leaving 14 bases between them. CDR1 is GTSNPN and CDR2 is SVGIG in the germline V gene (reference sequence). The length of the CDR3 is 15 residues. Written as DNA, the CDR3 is TGTGCCTGGAGTGGCGGGACACACTCTACAGATACGCAGTATTTT. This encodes CAWSGGTHSTDTQYF. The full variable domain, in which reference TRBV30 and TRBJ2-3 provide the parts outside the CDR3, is SQTIHQWPATLVQPVGSPLSLECTVEGTSNPNLYWYRQAAGRGLQLLFYSVGIGQISSEVPQNLSASRPQDRQFILSSKKLLLSDSGFYLCAWSGGTHSTDTQYFGPGTRLTVL.

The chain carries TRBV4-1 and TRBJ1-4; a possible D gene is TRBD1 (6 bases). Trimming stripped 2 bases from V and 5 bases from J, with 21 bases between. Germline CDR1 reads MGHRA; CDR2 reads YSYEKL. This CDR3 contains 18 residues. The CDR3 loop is CASSQLNPAGGGNEKLFF. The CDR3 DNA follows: TGCGCCAGCAGCCAACTAAATCCCGCTGGGGGGGGCAATGAAAAACTGTTTTTT.

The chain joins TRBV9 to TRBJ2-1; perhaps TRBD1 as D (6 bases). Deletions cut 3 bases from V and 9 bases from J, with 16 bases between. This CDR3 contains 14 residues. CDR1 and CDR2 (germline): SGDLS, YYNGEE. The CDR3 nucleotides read TGTGCCAGCAGCGCTCTTCCTGGGGGCTCTGAGCAGTTCTTC. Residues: CASSALPGGSEQFF.

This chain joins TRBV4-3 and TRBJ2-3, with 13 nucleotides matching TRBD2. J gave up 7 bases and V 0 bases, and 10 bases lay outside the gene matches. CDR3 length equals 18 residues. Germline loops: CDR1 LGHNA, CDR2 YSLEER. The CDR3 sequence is CASSQEPLTSGRWHTQYF. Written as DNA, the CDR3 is TGCGCCAGCAGCCAAGAGCCATTGACTAGCGGGAGGTGGCATACGCAGTATTTT.

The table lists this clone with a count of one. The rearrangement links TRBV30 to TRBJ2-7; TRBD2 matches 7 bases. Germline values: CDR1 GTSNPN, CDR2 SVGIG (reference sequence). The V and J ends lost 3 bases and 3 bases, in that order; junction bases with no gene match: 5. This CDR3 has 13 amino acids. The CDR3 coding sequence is TGTGCCTGGAGATACTCGGGGGGCTACGAGCAGTACTTC. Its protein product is CAWRYSGGYEQYF.

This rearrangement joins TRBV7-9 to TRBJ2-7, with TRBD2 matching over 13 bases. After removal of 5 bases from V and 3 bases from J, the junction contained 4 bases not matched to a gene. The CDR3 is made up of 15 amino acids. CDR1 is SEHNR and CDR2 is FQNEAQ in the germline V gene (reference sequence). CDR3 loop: CASSKTSGGVYEQYF. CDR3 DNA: TGTGCCAGCAGCAAAACTAGCGGGGGGGTCTACGAGCAGTACTTC.

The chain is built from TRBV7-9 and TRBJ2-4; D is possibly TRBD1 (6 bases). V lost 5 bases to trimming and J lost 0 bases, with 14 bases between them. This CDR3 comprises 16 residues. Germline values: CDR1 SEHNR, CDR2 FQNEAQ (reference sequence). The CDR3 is CASSLGTSLAKNIQYF. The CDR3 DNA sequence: TGTGCCAGCAGCCTCGGGACATCGCTAGCCAAAAACATTCAGTACTTC.

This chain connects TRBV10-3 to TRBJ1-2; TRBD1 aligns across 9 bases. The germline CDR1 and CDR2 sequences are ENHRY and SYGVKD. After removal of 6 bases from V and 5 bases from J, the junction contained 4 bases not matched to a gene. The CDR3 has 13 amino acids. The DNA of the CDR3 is TGTGCCATCAGACGGACAGGGGAGTATGGCTACACCTTC. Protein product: CAIRRTGEYGYTF.

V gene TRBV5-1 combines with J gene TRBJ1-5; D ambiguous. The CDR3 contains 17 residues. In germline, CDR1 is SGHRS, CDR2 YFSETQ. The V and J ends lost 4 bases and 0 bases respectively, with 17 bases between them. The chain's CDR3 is CASSGETAPDSNQPQHF. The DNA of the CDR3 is TGCGCCAGCAGCGGAGAGACGGCACCTGATAGCAATCAGCCCCAGCATTTT.

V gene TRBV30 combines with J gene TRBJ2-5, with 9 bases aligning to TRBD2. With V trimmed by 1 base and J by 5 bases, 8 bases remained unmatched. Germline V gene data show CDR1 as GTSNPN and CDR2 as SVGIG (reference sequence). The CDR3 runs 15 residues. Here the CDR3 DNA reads TGTGCCTGGAGTGGTATAGCGGGGGCCGGGGAGACCCAGTACTTC. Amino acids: CAWSGIAGAGETQYF.

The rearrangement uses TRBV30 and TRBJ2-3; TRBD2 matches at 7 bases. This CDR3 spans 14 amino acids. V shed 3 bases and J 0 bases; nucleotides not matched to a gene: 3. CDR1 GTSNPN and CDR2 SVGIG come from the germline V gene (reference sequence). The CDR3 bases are TGTGCCTGGAGGGGGAGGGTAAGCACAGATACGCAGTATTTT. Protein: CAWRGRVSTDTQYF.

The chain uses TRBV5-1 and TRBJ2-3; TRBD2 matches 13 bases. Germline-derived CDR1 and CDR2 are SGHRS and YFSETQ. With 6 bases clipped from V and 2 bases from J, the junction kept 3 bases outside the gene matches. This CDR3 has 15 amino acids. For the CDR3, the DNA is TGCGCCAGCAAAGGACTAGCGGGGGTCACAGATACGCAGTATTTT. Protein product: CASKGLAGVTDTQYF.

The CDR3 bases are TGTGCCAGCAGGCCCGGGACGGCGAATGAAAAACTGTTTTTT. Translating gives CASRPGTANEKLFF. The chain uses TRBV6-6 and TRBJ1-4; D possibly corresponds to TRBD1 (5 bases). V lost 6 bases to trimming and J lost 5 bases, with 13 bases between them. Germline lookup yields CDR1 MNHNY and CDR2 SVGAGI (reference sequence). The CDR3 runs 14 residues.

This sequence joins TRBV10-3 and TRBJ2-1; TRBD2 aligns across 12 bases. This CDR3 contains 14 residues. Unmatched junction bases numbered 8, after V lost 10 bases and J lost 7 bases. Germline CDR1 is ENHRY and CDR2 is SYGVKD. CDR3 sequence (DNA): TGTGCCACCCTGACTAGCGGGAGTATTAATGAGCAGTTCTTC. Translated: CATLTSGSINEQFF.

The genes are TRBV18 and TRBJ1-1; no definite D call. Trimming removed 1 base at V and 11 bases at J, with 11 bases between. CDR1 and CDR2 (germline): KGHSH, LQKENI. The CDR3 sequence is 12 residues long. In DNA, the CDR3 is TGTGCCAGCTCACCACGGGAGGACCGGGCTTTCTTT. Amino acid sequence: CASSPREDRAFF.

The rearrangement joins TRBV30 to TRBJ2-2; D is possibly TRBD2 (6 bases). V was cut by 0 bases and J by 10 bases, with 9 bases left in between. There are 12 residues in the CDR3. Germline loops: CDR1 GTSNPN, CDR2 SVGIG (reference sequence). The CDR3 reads CAWSVRREELFF. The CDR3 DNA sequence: TGTGCCTGGAGTGTGCGGCGGGAGGAGCTGTTTTTT.

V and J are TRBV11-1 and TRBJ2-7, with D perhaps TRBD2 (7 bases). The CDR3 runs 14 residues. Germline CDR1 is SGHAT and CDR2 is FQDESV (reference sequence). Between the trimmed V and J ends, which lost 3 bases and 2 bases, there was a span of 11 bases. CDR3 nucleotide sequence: TGTGCCAGCAGCTTGGCGGGGGCTACCTACGAGCAGTACTTC. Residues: CASSLAGATYEQYF.

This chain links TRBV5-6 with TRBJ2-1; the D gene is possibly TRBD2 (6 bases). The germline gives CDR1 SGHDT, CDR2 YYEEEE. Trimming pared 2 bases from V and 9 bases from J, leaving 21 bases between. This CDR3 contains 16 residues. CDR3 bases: TGTGCCAGCAGCTTTAGTCGGGGGAGTTATAGGATTGAGCAGTTCTTC. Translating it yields CASSFSRGSYRIEQFF.

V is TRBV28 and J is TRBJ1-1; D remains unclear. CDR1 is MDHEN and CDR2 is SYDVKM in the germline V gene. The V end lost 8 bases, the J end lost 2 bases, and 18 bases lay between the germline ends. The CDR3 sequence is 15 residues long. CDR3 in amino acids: CASGSPLTPNTEAFF. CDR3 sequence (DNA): TGTGCCAGCGGTTCCCCCCTTACCCCCAACACTGAAGCTTTCTTT.

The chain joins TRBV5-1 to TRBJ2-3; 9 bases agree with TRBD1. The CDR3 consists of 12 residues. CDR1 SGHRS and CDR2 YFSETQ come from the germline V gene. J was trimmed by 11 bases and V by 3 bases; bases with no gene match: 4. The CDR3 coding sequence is TGCGCCAGCAGCTCGGGACAGGGAGGGCAGTATTTT. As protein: CASSSGQGGQYF. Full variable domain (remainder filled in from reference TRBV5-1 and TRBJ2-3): KAGVTQTPRYLIKTRGQQVTLSCSPISGHRSVSWYQQTPGQGLQFLFEYFSETQRNKGNFPGRFSGRQFSNSRSEMNVSTLELGDSALYLCASSSGQGGQYFGPGTRLTVL.

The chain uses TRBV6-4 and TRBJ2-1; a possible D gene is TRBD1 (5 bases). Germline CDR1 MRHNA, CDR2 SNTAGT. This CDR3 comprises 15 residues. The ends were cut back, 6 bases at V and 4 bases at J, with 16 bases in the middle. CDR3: CASRSQGDNYNEQFF. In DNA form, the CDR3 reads TGTGCCAGCAGAAGTCAGGGCGATAATTACAATGAGCAGTTCTTC.

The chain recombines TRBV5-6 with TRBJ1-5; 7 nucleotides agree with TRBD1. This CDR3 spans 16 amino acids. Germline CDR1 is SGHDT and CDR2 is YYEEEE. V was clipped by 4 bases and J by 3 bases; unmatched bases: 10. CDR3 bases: TGTGCCAGCAGCGGCCGGGACAGAGGCGCCAATCAGCCCCAGCATTTT. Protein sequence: CASSGRDRGANQPQHF. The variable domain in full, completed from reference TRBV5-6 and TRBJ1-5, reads DAGVTQSPTHLIKTRGQQVTLRCSPKSGHDTVSWYQQALGQGPQFIFQYYEEEERQRGNFPDRFSGHQFPNYSSELNVNALLLGDSALYLCASSGRDRGANQPQHFGDGTRLSIL.

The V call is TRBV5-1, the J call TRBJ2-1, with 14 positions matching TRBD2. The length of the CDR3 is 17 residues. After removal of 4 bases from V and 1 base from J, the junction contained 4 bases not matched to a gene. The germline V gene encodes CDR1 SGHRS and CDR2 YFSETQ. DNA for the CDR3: TGCGCCAGCAGCCCGAGGACTAGCGGGAGGTCCTACAATGAGCAGTTCTTC. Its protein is CASSPRTSGRSYNEQFF. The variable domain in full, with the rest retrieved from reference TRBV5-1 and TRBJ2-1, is KAGVTQTPRYLIKTRGQQVTLSCSPISGHRSVSWYQQTPGQGLQFLFEYFSETQRNKGNFPGRFSGRQFSNSRSEMNVSTLELGDSALYLCASSPRTSGRSYNEQFFGPGTRLTVL.

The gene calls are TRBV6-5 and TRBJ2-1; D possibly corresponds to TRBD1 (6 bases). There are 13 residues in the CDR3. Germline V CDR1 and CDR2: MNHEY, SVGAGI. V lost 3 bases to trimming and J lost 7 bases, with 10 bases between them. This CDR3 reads CASSYDRHNEQFF. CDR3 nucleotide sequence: TGTGCCAGCAGTTATGACAGGCATAATGAGCAGTTCTTC.

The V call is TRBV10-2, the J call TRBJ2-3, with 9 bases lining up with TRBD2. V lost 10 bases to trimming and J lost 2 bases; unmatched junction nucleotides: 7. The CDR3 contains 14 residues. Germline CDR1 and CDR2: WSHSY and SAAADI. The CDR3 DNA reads TGCGCCACTCAGCGGGGGGCCTACACAGATACGCAGTATTTT. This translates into CATQRGAYTDTQYF.

CDR3 bases: TGTGCCAGCAGTTTTCCCGGGGTCCCCCGGAGAAGCTACGAGCAGTACTTC. Amino acids: CASSFPGVPRRSYEQYF. This chain uses TRBV28 with TRBJ2-7; D might be TRBD2 (5 bases). Trimming took off 3 bases at V and 3 bases at J, with 21 bases between the two ends. The CDR3 runs 17 residues. Germline V CDR1 and CDR2: MDHEN, SYDVKM.

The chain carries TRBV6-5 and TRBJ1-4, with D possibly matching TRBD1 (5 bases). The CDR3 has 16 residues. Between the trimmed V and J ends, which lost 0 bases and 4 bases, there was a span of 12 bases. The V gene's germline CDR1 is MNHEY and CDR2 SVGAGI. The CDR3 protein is CASSYSTGTGNEKLFF. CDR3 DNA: TGTGCCAGCAGTTACTCGACTGGGACCGGTAATGAAAAACTGTTTTTT.